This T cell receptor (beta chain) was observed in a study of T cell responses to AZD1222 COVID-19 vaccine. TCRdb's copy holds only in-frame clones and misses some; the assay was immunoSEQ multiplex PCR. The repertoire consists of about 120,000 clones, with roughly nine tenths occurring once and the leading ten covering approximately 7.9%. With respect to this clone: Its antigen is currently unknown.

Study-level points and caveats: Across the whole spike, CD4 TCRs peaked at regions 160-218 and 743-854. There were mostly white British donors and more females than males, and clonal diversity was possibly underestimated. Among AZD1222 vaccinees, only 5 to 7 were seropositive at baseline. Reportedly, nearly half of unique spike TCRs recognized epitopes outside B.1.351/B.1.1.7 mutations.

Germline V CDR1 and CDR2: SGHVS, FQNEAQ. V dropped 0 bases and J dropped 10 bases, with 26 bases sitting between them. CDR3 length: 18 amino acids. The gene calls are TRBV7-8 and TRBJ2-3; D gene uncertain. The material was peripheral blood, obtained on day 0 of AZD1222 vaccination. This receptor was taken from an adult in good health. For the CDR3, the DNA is TGTGCCAGCAGCTTAGCCAGAGCTGGGCAGACCCCAAAGCTCTCGCAGTATTTT. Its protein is CASSLARAGQTPKLSQYF.